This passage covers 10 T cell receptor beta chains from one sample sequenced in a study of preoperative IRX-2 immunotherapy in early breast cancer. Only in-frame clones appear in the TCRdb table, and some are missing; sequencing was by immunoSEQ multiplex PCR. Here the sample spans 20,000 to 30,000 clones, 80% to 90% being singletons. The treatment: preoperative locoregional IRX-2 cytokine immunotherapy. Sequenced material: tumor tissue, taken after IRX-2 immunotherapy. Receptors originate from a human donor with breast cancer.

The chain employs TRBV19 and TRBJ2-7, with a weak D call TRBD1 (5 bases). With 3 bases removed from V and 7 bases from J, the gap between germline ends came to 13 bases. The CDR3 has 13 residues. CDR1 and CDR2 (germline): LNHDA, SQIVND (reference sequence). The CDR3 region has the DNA TGTGCCAGTAGTATGGGCTTCCAGGGAGAGCAGTACTTC. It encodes CASSMGFQGEQYF.

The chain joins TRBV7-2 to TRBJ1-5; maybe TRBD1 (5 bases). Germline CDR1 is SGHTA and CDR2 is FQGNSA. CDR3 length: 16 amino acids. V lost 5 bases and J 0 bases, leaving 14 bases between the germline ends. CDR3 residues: CASSPGTGNSNQPQHF. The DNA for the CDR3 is TGTGCCAGCAGCCCAGGGACGGGAAATAGCAATCAGCCCCAGCATTTT.

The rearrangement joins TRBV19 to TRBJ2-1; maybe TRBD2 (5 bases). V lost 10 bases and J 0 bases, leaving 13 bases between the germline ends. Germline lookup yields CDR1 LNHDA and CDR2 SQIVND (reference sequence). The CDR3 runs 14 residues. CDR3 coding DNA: TGTGCCACCGATGCGGGCCGCTCCTACAATGAGCAGTTCTTC. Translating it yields CATDAGRSYNEQFF.

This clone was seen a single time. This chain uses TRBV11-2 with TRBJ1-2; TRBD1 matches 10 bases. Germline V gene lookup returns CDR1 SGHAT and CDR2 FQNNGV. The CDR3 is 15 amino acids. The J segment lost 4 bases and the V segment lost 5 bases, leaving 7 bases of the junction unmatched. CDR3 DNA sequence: TGTGCCAGCAGCAGCCAAGGGACAGGGGTCTATGGCTACACCTTC. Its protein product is CASSSQGTGVYGYTF.

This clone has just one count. For the CDR3, the DNA is TGTGCCTGGAGTAGCCAGGACAACTATGGCTACACCTTC. Amino acids: CAWSSQDNYGYTF. V and J are TRBV30 and TRBJ1-2, with D hard to call. Germline CDR1 and CDR2: GTSNPN and SVGIG (reference sequence). This CDR3 has 13 amino acids. The ends were cut back, 2 bases at V and 2 bases at J, with 9 bases in the middle.

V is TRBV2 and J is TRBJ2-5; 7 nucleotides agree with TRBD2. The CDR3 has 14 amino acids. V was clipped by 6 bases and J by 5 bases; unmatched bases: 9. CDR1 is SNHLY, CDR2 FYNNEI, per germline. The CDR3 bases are TGTGCCAGCAGGGCGACTAGAGCGGGGGAGACCCAGTACTTC. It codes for CASRATRAGETQYF.

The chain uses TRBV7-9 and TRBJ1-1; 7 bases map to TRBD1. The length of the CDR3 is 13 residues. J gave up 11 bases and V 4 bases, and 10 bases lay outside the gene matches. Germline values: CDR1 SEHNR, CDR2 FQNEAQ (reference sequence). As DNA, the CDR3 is TGTGCCAGCAGCTGGCTAGGGGGCTTGTCGGCTTTCTTT. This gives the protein CASSWLGGLSAFF.

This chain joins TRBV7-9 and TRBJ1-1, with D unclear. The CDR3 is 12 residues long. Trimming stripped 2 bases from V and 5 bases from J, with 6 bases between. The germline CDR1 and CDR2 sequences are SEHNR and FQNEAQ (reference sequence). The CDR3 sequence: CASSLLWTEAFF. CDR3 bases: TGTGCCAGCAGCTTATTATGGACTGAAGCTTTCTTT.

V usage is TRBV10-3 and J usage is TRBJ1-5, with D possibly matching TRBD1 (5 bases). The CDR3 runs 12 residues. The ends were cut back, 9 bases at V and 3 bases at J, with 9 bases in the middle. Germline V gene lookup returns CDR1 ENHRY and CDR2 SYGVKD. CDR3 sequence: CAIGENNQPQHF. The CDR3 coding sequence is TGTGCCATAGGGGAGAACAATCAGCCCCAGCATTTT.

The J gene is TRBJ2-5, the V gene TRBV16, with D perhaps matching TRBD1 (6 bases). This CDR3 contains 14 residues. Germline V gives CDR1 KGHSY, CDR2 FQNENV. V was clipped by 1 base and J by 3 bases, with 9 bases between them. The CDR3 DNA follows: TGTGCCAGCAGCCAATTGGGGGCCGAAGAGACCCAGTACTTC. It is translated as CASSQLGAEETQYF.